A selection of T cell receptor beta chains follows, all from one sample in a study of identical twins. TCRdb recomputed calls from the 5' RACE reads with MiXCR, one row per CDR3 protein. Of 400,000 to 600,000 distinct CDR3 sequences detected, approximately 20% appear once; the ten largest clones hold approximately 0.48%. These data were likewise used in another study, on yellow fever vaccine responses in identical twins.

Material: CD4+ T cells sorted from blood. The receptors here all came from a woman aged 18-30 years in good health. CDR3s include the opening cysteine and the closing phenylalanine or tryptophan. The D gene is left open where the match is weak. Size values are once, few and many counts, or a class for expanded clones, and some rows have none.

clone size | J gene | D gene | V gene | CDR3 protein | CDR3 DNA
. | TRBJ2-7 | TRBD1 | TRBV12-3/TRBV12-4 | CASSPRGQRTYEQYF | TGTGCCAGCAGTCCACGGGGACAGCGTACCTACGAGCAGTACTTC
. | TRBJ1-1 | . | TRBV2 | CASRETGVQGTEAFF | TGTGCCAGCAGGGAGACAGGTGTCCAGGGAACTGAAGCTTTCTTT
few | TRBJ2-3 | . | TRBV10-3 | CAIRWTTSTDTQYF | TGTGCCATCAGATGGACTACCAGCACAGATACGCAGTATTTT
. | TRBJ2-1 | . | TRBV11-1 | CASSQNPGDTEVTPEQFF | TGTGCCAGCAGTCAAAACCCAGGGGACACAGAGGTCACCCCGGAGCAGTTCTTC
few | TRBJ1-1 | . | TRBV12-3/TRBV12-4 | CASSPTTGMNTEAFF | TGTGCCAGCAGTCCCACGACAGGCATGAACACTGAAGCTTTCTTT
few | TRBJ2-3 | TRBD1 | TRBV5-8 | CASSPIRGPDTQYF | TGTGCCAGCAGCCCCATAAGGGGGCCAGATACGCAGTATTTT
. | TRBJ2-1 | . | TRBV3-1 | CASSQGNRGLGGRTNEQFF | TGTGCCAGCAGCCAAGGAAATCGTGGTCTCGGGGGACGGACGAATGAGCAGTTCTTC
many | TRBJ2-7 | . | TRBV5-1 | CASSLRTPAYEQYF | TGCGCCAGCAGCTTACGTACCCCGGCCTACGAGCAGTACTTC
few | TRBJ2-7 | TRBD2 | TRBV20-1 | CSARDPSGRYEQYF | TGCAGTGCTAGAGACCCTAGCGGGAGATACGAGCAGTACTTC
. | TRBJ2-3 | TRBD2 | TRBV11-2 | CASSYRTSGSDTQYF | TGTGCCAGCAGCTACCGGACTAGCGGGAGTGATACGCAGTATTTT
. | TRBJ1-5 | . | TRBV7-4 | CASSLAAGISNQPQHF | TGTGCCAGCAGCTTAGCGGCAGGAATTAGCAATCAGCCCCAGCATTTT
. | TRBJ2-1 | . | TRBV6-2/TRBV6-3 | CASSYSLSRNEQFF | TGTGCCAGCAGTTATTCGCTCTCTAGGAATGAGCAGTTCTTC
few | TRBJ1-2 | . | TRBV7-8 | CATRRDGQTGGYTF | TGTGCCACCAGAAGGGACGGGCAAACGGGTGGCTACACCTTC
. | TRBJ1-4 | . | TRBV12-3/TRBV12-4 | CASGREKLFF | TGTGCCAGTGGACGGGAAAAACTGTTTTTT
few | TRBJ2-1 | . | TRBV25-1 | CASSDKVYNEQFF | TGTGCCAGCAGTGATAAGGTTTACAATGAGCAGTTCTTC
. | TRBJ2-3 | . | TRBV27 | CASSFHYPRRSTDTQYF | TGTGCCAGCAGTTTTCACTACCCGCGGCGTAGCACAGATACGCAGTATTTT
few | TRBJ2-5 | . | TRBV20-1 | CSAQRDFSSVETQYF | TGCAGTGCTCAAAGGGACTTCTCGAGTGTGGAGACCCAGTACTTC
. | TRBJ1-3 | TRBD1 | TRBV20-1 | CSARDSHSGNTIYF | TGCAGTGCTCGGGACAGTCACTCTGGAAACACCATATATTTT